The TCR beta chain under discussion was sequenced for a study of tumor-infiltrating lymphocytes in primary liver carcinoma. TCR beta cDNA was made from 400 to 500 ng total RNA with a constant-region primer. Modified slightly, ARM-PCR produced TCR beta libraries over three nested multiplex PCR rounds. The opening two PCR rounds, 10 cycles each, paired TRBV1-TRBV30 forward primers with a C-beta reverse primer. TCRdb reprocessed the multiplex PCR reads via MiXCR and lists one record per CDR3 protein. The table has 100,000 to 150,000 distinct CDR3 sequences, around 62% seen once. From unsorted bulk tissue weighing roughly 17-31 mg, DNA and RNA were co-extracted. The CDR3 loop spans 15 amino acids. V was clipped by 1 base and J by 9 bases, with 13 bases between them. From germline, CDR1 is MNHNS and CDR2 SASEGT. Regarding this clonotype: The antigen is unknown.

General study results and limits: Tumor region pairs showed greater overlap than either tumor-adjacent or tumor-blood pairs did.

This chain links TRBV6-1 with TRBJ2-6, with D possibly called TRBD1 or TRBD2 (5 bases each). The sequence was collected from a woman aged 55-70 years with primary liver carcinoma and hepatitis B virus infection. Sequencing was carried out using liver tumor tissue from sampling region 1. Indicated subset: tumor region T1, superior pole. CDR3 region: CASSEGGSGNNVLTF. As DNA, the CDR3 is TGTGCCAGCAGTGAAGGGGGCTCGGGGAACAACGTCCTGACTTTC.